A single sample gave rise to the 28 T cell receptor beta chains below, sequenced in a study of T cells in localized non-small cell lung cancer. Data came from immunoSEQ multiplex PCR; TCRdb stores just in-frame clones and leaves some out. In the table there are some 32,000 clones, roughly 94% of which are singletons. The source was peripheral blood, collected before any cancer treatment. These receptors came from a woman aged 40 to 75 with stage I lung adenocarcinoma.

The chain has TRBV11-2 and TRBJ1-3; D is uncertain. The CDR3 consists of 15 residues. Germline V gives CDR1 SGHAT, CDR2 FQNNGV. V dropped 0 bases and J dropped 4 bases, with 10 bases sitting between them. The CDR3 protein is CASSLDGPAGNTIYF. In DNA, the CDR3 is TGTGCCAGCAGCTTAGATGGCCCAGCAGGAAACACCATATATTTT.

The chain's CDR3 is CASSRQNPSGNTIYF. The CDR3 nucleotides are TGTGCCAGCAGCAGACAGAACCCCTCTGGAAACACCATATATTTT. The rearrangement uses TRBV6-5 and TRBJ1-3, with D perhaps matching TRBD1 (5 bases). The germline CDR1 and CDR2 sequences are MNHEY and SVGAGI. The CDR3 has 15 residues. V was trimmed by 6 bases and J by 0 bases, leaving 12 bases between them.

The chain carries TRBV28 and TRBJ1-1; TRBD1 matches at 7 bases. CDR1 and CDR2 from the germline V gene are MDHEN and SYDVKM. CDR3 size: 14 residues. Unmatched junction bases numbered 10, after V lost 4 bases and J lost 8 bases. The CDR3 DNA sequence: TGTGCCAGCAGTTCCGAGGACAGGTCTCCGGAAGCTTTCTTT. Translated, it gives CASSSEDRSPEAFF.

In DNA, the CDR3 is TGTGCCAGCAGTTCTCGGGGGATTGAAAAACTGTTTTTT. Translating it yields CASSSRGIEKLFF. The rearrangement uses TRBV25-1 and TRBJ1-4; tentatively, D is TRBD1 (5 bases). CDR1 and CDR2 from the germline V gene are MGHDK and SYGVNS. Trimming pared 5 bases from V and 7 bases from J, leaving 11 bases between. The CDR3 is 13 amino acids.

This chain connects TRBV4-3 to TRBJ2-2; D is perhaps TRBD1 (6 bases). The CDR3 is 16 amino acids. The V end was cut by 2 bases, the J end by 5 bases, with 15 bases between. Germline V lookup: CDR1 LGHNA, CDR2 YSLEER. This CDR3 is CASSQHTGTQTGELFF. The CDR3 DNA follows: TGCGCCAGCAGCCAACACACCGGGACACAGACCGGGGAGCTGTTTTTT.

The chain links TRBV13 to TRBJ2-7; 8 nucleotides agree with TRBD2. V dropped 5 bases and J dropped 0; count of bases not matched to a gene: 9. The CDR3 spans 16 residues. Germline values: CDR1 PRHDT, CDR2 FYEKMQ (reference sequence). The CDR3 nucleotides read TGTGCCAGCAGCCCCCAGGAGCGGGGGAGCTCCTACGAGCAGTACTTC. It is translated as CASSPQERGSSYEQYF.

The gene calls are TRBV18 and TRBJ1-4; TRBD1 is a possible D gene (6 bases). There are 17 residues in the CDR3. V was shortened by 3 bases and J by 2 bases, with 16 bases between the two germline ends. Germline CDR1 and CDR2: KGHSH and LQKENI. The CDR3 DNA is TGTGCCAGCTCACCTCTTAGTGCAGGGGCGACTAATGAAAAACTGTTTTTT. This codes for CASSPLSAGATNEKLFF.

This clone was found once. J is TRBJ1-1 and V is TRBV7-9, with 8 bases lining up with TRBD1. The J segment lost 4 bases and the V segment lost 0 bases, leaving 4 bases of the junction unmatched. There are 15 residues in the CDR3. Germline V gene lookup returns CDR1 SEHNR and CDR2 FQNEAQ (reference sequence). For the CDR3, the DNA is TGTGCCAGCAGCTTAGCCGGGACAGGTGGCACTGAAGCTTTCTTT. This gives the protein CASSLAGTGGTEAFF.

The table lists this clone with a count of one. The chain is built from TRBV7-8 and TRBJ1-5; D gene uncertain. From germline, CDR1 is SGHVS and CDR2 FQNEAQ. CDR3 length: 16 residues. The germline V and J ends were trimmed by 1 base and 2 bases, with 12 bases remaining between them. In nucleotides, the CDR3 is TGTGCCAGCAGCTTAGGGGTTAGGGCGGGCAATCAGCCCCAGCATTTT. Its translation is CASSLGVRAGNQPQHF.

There are a few counts of this clone. This sequence joins TRBV15 and TRBJ1-2, with TRBD1 as a possible D gene (5 bases). The CDR3 runs to 18 residues. Trimming shortened V by 3 bases and J by 8 bases, and 28 bases separated the two germline ends. CDR1 and CDR2 from the germline V gene are LNHNV and YYDKDF (reference sequence). The CDR3 loop reads CATSSRGKGLRFFGGYTF. CDR3 in DNA: TGTGCCACCAGCAGTAGGGGTAAGGGGTTAAGATTTTTCGGCGGCTACACCTTC.

This clone was detected a few times. The chain employs TRBV11-2 and TRBJ2-1; TRBD2 is a possible D gene (5 bases). The CDR3 extends over 14 amino acids. Trimming left V 8 bases short and J 6 bases short, with 17 bases between. Germline CDR1 SGHAT, CDR2 FQNNGV. The CDR3 sequence: CASAKWESGNEQFF. As DNA, the CDR3 is TGTGCCAGCGCAAAGTGGGAGAGCGGCAATGAGCAGTTCTTC. Supplemented by reference TRBV11-2 and TRBJ2-1, the full variable domain reads EAGVAQSPRYKIIEKRQSVAFWCNPISGHATLYWYQQILGQGPKLLIQFQNNGVVDDSQLPKDRFSAERLKGVDSTLKIQPAKLEDSAVYLCASAKWESGNEQFFGPGTRLTVL.

The CDR3 DNA sequence: TGTGCCAGCAGTTACACAAGACAGGGTACCGGGGAGCTGTTTTTT. Protein: CASSYTRQGTGELFF. This chain uses TRBV6-5 with TRBJ2-2; 7 bases match TRBD1. CDR1 and CDR2 from the germline V gene are MNHEY and SVGAGI. The ends lost 2 bases at V and 5 bases at J; junction bases unmatched: 5. This CDR3 comprises 15 residues.

The chain employs TRBV19 and TRBJ2-1; D unclear. V lost 3 bases and J lost 6, with 12 bases in between. The CDR3 is 14 amino acids. CDR1 LNHDA and CDR2 SQIVND come from the germline V gene (reference sequence). CDR3 in DNA: TGTGCCAGTAGTATGGCAGCACCACTCAATGAGCAGTTCTTC. This codes for CASSMAAPLNEQFF.

The chain couples TRBV6-6 to TRBJ2-5; maybe TRBD2 (5 bases). CDR1 MNHNY and CDR2 SVGAGI come from the germline V gene (reference sequence). This CDR3 spans 13 amino acids. Between the trimmed V and J ends, which lost 7 bases and 4 bases, there was a span of 13 bases. The CDR3 is CASTPHGGETQYF. The CDR3 DNA sequence: TGTGCCAGCACCCCACATGGAGGAGAGACCCAGTACTTC.

The rearrangement links TRBV6-5 to TRBJ2-7; D is ambiguous. This CDR3 spans 16 amino acids. CDR1 is MNHEY, CDR2 SVGAGI, per germline. The germline V and J ends were trimmed by 0 bases and 2 bases, with 14 bases remaining between them. CDR3 residues: CASSYSILTPPYEQYF. The CDR3 DNA reads TGTGCCAGCAGTTACTCGATCCTCACTCCCCCCTACGAGCAGTACTTC.

The chain couples TRBV4-3 to TRBJ1-5; tentatively, D is TRBD1 (5 bases). Germline V gives CDR1 LGHNA, CDR2 YSLEER. V was trimmed by 2 bases and J by 4 bases, leaving 15 bases between them. The CDR3 is 16 residues long. CDR3 sequence reads: CASSQNTGVVNQPQHF. The CDR3 region has the DNA TGCGCCAGCAGCCAAAATACGGGGGTGGTTAATCAGCCCCAGCATTTT.

In DNA form, the CDR3 reads TGTGCCAGCAGTTTATCGGGGGGGGCCTACGAGCAGTACTTC. It encodes CASSLSGGAYEQYF. The rearrangement links TRBV28 to TRBJ2-7, with TRBD2 matching over 8 bases. Looked up from germline, CDR1 is MDHEN and CDR2 is SYDVKM. The CDR3 is made up of 14 amino acids. With 1 base clipped from V and 2 bases from J, the junction kept 1 base outside the gene matches.

The rearrangement joins TRBV5-1 to TRBJ1-6, with D tentatively TRBD1 (6 bases). The length of the CDR3 is 14 residues. Germline V gene lookup returns CDR1 SGHRS and CDR2 YFSETQ. Trimming took off 4 bases at V and 9 bases at J, with 14 bases between the two ends. The CDR3 loop is CASSQTGGISPLHF. Here the CDR3 DNA reads TGCGCCAGCAGCCAGACAGGAGGAATTTCACCCCTCCACTTT.

J is TRBJ1-1 and V is TRBV2; no firm D call. Germline V gives CDR1 SNHLY, CDR2 FYNNEI. The CDR3 is 11 residues long. V lost 7 bases and J 2 bases, leaving 5 bases between the germline ends. The CDR3 DNA reads TGTGCCAGCAAGGACAACACTGAAGCTTTCTTT. This gives the protein CASKDNTEAFF.

This rearrangement joins TRBV2 to TRBJ1-1; tentatively, D is TRBD1 (5 bases). The ends were cut back, 5 bases at V and 0 bases at J, with 10 bases in the middle. The CDR3 has 14 amino acids. CDR1 is SNHLY and CDR2 is FYNNEI in the germline V gene. The CDR3 is CASSQTEMNTEAFF. Written as DNA, the CDR3 is TGTGCCAGCAGTCAGACAGAAATGAACACTGAAGCTTTCTTT.

This chain connects TRBV7-2 to TRBJ2-5; D gene unclear. CDR1 SGHTA and CDR2 FQGNSA come from the germline V gene. Trimming shortened V by 0 bases and J by 5 bases, and 19 bases separated the two germline ends. The CDR3 contains 17 residues. For the CDR3, the DNA is TGTGCCAGCAGCTTAGCCGTTTCGGCCAGTCTTGGGGAGACCCAGTACTTC. Protein: CASSLAVSASLGETQYF. The variable domain in full, completed from reference TRBV7-2 and TRBJ2-5, reads GAGVSQSPSNKVTEKGKDVELRCDPISGHTALYWYRQSLGQGLEFLIYFQGNSAPDKSGLPSDRFSAERTGGSVSTLTIQRTQQEDSAVYLCASSLAVSASLGETQYFGPGTRLLVL.

The J gene is TRBJ2-3, the V gene TRBV11-2; no reliable D call. Trimming stripped 4 bases from V and 2 bases from J, with 7 bases between. Germline V gene lookup returns CDR1 SGHAT and CDR2 FQNNGV. The CDR3 is made up of 13 amino acids. Written as DNA, the CDR3 is TGTGCCAGCAGCTCCGATTCCACAGATACGCAGTATTTT. Translation: CASSSDSTDTQYF.

The V call is TRBV28, the J call TRBJ1-5; 7 bases line up with TRBD1. The ends lost 5 bases at V and 6 bases at J; junction bases unmatched: 10. The CDR3 loop spans 15 amino acids. Per the germline V gene, CDR1 is MDHEN and CDR2 is SYDVKM. The CDR3 DNA follows: TGTGCCAGCAGTCTCCAGGGGGGTTGGGGTCAGCCCCAGCATTTT. Its translation is CASSLQGGWGQPQHF.

The chain carries TRBV5-1 and TRBJ1-4; the D gene is possibly TRBD1 (6 bases). V was cut by 4 bases and J by 1 base, with 11 bases left in between. CDR1 is SGHRS and CDR2 is YFSETQ in the germline V gene. The CDR3 has 15 amino acids. The CDR3 here is CASSQEGGTNEKLFF. CDR3 in DNA: TGCGCCAGCAGCCAGGAGGGGGGAACTAATGAAAAACTGTTTTTT.

J is TRBJ1-4 and V is TRBV6-5; D is undetermined. Trimming cost V 0 bases and J 3 bases, with 11 bases left between them. This CDR3 is built from 16 residues. Germline loops: CDR1 MNHEY, CDR2 SVGAGI. This CDR3 reads CASSYSRRGANEKLFF. The CDR3 nucleotides are TGTGCCAGCAGTTACTCGAGGCGGGGAGCTAATGAAAAACTGTTTTTT.

The chain is built from TRBV9 and TRBJ2-5; weak D call: TRBD2 (6 bases). V lost 2 bases and J lost 3, with 11 bases in between. Germline V CDR1 and CDR2: SGDLS, YYNGEE. This CDR3 has 14 amino acids. The CDR3 nucleotides are TGTGCCAGCAGCGTGGGGGACTGGGAAGAGACCCAGTACTTC. Translating it yields CASSVGDWEETQYF.

The chain recombines TRBV9 with TRBJ2-2; 11 bases map to TRBD2. The ends lost 3 bases at V and 10 bases at J; junction bases unmatched: 11. Germline-derived CDR1 and CDR2 are SGDLS and YYNGEE. The CDR3 runs 16 residues. The chain's CDR3 is CASSARLAGGREELFF. The CDR3 DNA reads TGTGCCAGCAGCGCCAGGCTAGCGGGGGGAAGGGAGGAGCTGTTTTTT.

The chain couples TRBV5-1 to TRBJ1-1, with TRBD1 matching 7 bases. The CDR3 consists of 14 residues. Looked up from germline, CDR1 is SGHRS and CDR2 is YFSETQ. Losses at the gene ends were 1 base for V and 6 bases for J; bases not matched to a gene: 6. The chain's CDR3 is CASSLTTGNPEAFF. CDR3 nucleotide sequence: TGCGCCAGCAGCTTGACGACAGGGAATCCTGAAGCTTTCTTT. Variable domain in full (rest from reference TRBV5-1 and TRBJ1-1): KAGVTQTPRYLIKTRGQQVTLSCSPISGHRSVSWYQQTPGQGLQFLFEYFSETQRNKGNFPGRFSGRQFSNSRSEMNVSTLELGDSALYLCASSLTTGNPEAFFGQGTRLTVV.